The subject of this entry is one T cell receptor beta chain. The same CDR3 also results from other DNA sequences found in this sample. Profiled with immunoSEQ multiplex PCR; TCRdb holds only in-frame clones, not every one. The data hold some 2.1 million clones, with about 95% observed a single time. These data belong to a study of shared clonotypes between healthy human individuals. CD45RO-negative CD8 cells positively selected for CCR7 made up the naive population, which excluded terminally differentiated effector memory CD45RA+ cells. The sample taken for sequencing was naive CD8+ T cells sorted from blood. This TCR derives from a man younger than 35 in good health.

The CDR3 loop reads CASSLSEGANTEAFF. DNA for the CDR3: TGTGCCAGCAGTTTATCGGAGGGGGCGAACACTGAAGCTTTCTTT. The rearrangement joins TRBV27 to TRBJ1-1; 7 nucleotides agree with TRBD1. The J segment lost 1 base and the V segment lost 0 bases, leaving 2 bases of the junction unmatched. The CDR3 spans 15 residues. In germline, CDR1 is MNHEY, CDR2 SMNVEV (reference sequence).